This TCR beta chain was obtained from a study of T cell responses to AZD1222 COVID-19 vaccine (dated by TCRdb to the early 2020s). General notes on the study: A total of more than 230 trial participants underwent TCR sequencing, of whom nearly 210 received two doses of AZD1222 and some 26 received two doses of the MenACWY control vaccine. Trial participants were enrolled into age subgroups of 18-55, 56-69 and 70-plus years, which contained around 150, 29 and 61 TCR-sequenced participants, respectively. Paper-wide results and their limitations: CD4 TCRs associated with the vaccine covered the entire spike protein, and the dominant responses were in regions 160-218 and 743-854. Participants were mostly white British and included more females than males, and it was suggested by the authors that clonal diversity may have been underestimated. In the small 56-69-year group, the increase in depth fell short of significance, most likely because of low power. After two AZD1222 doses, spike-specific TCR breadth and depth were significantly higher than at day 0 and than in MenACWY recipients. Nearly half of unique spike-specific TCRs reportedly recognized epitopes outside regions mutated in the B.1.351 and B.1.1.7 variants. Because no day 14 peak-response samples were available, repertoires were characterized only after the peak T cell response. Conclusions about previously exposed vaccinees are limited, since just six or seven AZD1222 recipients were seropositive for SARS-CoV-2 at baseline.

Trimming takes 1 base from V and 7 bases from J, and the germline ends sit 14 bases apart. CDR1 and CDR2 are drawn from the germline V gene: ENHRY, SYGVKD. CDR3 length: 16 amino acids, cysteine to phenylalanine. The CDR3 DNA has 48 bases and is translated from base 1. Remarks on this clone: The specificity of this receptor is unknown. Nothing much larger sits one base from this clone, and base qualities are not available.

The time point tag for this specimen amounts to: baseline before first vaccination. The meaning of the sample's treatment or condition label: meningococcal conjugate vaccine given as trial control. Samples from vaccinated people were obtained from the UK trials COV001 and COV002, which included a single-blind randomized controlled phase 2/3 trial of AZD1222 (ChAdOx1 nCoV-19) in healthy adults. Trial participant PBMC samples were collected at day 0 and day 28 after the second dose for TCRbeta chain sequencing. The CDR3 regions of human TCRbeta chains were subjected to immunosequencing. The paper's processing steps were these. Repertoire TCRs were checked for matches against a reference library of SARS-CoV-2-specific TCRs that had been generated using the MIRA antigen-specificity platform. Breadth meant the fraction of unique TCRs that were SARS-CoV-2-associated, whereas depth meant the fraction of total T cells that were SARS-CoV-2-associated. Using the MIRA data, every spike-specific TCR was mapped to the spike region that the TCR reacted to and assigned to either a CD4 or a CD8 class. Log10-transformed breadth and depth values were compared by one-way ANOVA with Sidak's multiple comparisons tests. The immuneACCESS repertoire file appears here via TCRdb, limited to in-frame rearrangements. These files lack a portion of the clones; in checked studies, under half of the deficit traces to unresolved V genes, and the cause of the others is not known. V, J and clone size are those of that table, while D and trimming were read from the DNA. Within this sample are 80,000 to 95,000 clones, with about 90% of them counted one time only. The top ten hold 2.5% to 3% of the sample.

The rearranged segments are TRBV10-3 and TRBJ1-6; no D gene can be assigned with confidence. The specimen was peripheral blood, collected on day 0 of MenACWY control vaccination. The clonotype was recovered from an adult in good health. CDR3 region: CAISELRASGNSPLHF. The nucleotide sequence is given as TGTGCCATCAGTGAGTTAAGGGCATCGGGGAATTCACCCCTCCACTTT.